The present entry profiles one T cell receptor beta chain with its context. Its antigen remains unknown. These data are taken from a study of graft-versus-host responses after intestinal transplantation. Study in general: All recipients were transplanted with multivisceral, liver-intestinal, or isolated intestinal grafts. All of the recipients had induction that used anti-thymocyte globulin, then tacrolimus and steroids for around 3 years.

The study's findings and limits: Within allografts, high graft-versus-host to host-versus-graft clonal ratios were seen among patients with graft-donor T cell macrochimerism. The authors found GvH clones in recipient marrow, some appearing first in ileum or blood.

The CDR3 loop spans 14 amino acids. Trimming cost V 7 bases and J 3 bases; bases outside gene matches: 6. Germline V CDR1 and CDR2: SGHRS, YFSETQ. The repertoire was sequenced with immunoSEQ multiplex PCR; TCRdb's copy has only in-frame clones and lacks some. The sample lists 90,000 to 100,000 clones, around 86% occurring once. The chain couples TRBV5-1 to TRBJ2-5, with 10 nucleotides matching TRBD1. The receptor was derived from a human patient who received an intestinal transplant, so some T cells may come from the graft donor. Here the sequenced sample was PBMCs, taken 255 days after intestinal transplant. CDR3 amino acids: CASQDRGGEETQYF. The CDR3 nucleotides are TGCGCCAGCCAGGACAGGGGGGGCGAAGAGACCCAGTACTTC.